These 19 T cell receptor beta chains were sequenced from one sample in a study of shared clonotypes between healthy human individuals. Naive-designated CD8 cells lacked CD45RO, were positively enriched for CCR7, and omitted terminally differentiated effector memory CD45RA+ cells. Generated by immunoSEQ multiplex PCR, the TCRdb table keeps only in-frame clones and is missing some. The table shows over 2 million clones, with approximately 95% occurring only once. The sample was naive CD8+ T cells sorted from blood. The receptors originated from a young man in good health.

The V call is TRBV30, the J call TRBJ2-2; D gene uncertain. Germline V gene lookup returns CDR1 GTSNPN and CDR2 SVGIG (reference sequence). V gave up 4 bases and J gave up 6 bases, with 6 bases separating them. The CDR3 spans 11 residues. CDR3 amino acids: CAWTMAGELFF. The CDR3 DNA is TGTGCCTGGACAATGGCCGGGGAGCTGTTTTTT.

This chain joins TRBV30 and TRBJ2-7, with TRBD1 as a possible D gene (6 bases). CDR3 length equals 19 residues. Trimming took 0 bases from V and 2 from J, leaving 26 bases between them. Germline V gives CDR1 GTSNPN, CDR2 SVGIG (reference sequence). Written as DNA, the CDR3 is TGTGCCTGGAGTGTAGGGGGTTGGACAGAAACAGGATTTGCCTACGAGCAGTACTTC. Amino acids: CAWSVGGWTETGFAYEQYF.

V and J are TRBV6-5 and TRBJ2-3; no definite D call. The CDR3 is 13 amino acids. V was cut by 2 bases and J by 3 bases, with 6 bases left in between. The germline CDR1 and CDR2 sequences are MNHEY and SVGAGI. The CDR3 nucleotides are TGTGCCAGCAGTTACACCACGACAGATACGCAGTATTTT. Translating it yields CASSYTTTDTQYF.

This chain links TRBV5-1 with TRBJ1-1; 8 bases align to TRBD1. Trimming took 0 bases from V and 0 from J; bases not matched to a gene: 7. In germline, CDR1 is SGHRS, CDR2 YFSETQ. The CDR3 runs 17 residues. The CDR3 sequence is CASSLGMDRAMNTEAFF. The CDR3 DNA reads TGCGCCAGCAGCTTGGGTATGGACAGGGCCATGAACACTGAAGCTTTCTTT.

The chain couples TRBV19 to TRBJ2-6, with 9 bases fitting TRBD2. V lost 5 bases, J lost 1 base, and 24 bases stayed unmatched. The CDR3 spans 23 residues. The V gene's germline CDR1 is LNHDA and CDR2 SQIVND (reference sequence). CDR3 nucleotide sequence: TGTGCCAGTAGTCCTCATAGTGCCCTAGCGGGAATTAAGGACCTATCTGGGGCCAACGTCCTGACTTTC. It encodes CASSPHSALAGIKDLSGANVLTF.

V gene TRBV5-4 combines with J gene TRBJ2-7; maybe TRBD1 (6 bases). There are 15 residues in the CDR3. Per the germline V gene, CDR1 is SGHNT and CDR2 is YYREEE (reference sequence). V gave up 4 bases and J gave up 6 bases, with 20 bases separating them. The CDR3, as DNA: TGTGCCAGCAGCCTCAGGCTGGGACAAGGGCTCGAGCAGTACTTC. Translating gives CASSLRLGQGLEQYF. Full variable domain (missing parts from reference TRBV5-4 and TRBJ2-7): ETGVTQSPTHLIKTRGQQVTLRCSSQSGHNTVSWYQQALGQGPQFIFQYYREEENGRGNFPPRFSGLQFPNYSSELNVNALELDDSALYLCASSLRLGQGLEQYFGPGTRLTVT.

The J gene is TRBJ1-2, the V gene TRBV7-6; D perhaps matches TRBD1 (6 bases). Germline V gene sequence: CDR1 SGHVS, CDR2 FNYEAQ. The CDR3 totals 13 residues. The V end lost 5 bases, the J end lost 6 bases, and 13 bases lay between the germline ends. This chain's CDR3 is CASSHTGSDGYTF. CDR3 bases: TGTGCCAGCAGCCATACAGGGAGCGATGGCTACACCTTC.

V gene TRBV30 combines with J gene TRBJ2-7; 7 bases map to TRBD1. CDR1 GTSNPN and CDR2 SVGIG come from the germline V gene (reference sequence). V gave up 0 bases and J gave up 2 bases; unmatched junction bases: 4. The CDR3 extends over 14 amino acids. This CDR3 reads CAWSVMTGTYEQYF. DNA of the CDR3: TGTGCCTGGAGTGTAATGACAGGGACCTACGAGCAGTACTTC.

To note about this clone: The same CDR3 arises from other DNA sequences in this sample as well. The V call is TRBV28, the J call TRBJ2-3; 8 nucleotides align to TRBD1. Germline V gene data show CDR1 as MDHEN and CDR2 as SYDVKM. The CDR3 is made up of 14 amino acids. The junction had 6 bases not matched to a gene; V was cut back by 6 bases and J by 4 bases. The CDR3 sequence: CASSPGGEADTQYF. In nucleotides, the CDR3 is TGTGCCAGCAGCCCAGGGGGCGAAGCAGATACGCAGTATTTT.

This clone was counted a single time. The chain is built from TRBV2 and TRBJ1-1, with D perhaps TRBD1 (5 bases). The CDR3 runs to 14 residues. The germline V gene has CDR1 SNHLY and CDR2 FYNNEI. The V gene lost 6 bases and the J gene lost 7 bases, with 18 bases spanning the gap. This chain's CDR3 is CASRTTGTGIEAFF. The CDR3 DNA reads TGTGCCAGCAGAACTACCGGGACGGGGATTGAAGCTTTCTTT.

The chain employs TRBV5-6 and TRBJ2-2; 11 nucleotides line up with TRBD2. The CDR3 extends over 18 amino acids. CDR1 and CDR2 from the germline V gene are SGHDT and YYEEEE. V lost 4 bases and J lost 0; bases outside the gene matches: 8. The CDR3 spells CASSLGPSGRTNTGELFF. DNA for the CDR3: TGTGCCAGCAGCCTGGGACCTAGCGGGAGGACGAACACCGGGGAGCTGTTTTTT.

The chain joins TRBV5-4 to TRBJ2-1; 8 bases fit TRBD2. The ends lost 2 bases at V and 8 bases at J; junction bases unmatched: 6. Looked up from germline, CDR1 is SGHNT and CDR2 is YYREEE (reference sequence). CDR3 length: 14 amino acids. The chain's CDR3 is CASSLSSGSDEQFF. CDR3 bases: TGTGCCAGCAGCTTAAGCAGCGGGAGTGATGAGCAGTTCTTC.

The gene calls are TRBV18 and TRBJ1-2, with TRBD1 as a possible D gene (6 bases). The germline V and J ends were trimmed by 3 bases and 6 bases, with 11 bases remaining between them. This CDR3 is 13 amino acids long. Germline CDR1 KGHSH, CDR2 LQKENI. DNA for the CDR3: TGTGCCAGCTCACCTGGGGGGGCGAATGGCTACACCTTC. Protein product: CASSPGGANGYTF.

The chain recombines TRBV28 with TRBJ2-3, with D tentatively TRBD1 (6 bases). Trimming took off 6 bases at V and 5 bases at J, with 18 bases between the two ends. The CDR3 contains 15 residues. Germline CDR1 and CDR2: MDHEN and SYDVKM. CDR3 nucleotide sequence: TGTGCCAGCAGCCTTCAGGGGAATGTTGGAGATACGCAGTATTTT. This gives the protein CASSLQGNVGDTQYF.

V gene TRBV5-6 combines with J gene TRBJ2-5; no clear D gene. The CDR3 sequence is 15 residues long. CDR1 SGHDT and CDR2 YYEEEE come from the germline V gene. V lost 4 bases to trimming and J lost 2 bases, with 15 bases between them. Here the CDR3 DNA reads TGTGCCAGCAGCGTCACCCGAGATAATCAAGAGACCCAGTACTTC. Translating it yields CASSVTRDNQETQYF. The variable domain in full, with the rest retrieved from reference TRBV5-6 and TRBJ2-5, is DAGVTQSPTHLIKTRGQQVTLRCSPKSGHDTVSWYQQALGQGPQFIFQYYEEEERQRGNFPDRFSGHQFPNYSSELNVNALLLGDSALYLCASSVTRDNQETQYFGPGTRLLVL.

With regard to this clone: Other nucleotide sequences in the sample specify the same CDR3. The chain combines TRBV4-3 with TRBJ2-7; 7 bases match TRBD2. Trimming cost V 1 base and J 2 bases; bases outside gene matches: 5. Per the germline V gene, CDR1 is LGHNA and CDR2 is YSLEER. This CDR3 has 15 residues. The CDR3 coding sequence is TGCGCCAGCAGCCAAGGGGGGGAGGGCCCCTACGAGCAGTACTTC. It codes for CASSQGGEGPYEQYF.

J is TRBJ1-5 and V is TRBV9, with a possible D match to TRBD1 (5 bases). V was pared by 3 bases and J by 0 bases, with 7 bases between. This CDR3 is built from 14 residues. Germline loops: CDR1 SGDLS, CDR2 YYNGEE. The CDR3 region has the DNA TGTGCCAGCAGCGGGGGCCATAGCAATCAGCCCCAGCATTTT. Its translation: CASSGGHSNQPQHF.

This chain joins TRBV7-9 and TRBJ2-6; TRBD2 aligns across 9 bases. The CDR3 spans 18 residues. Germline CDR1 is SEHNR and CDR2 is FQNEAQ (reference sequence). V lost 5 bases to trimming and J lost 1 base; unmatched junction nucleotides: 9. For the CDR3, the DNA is TGTGCCAGCAGCCCGGGACTAGCTAAAGGGTCTGGGGCCAACGTCCTGACTTTC. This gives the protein CASSPGLAKGSGANVLTF.

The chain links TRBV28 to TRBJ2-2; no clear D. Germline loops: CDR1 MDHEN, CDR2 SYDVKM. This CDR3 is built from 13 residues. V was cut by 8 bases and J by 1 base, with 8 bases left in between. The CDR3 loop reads CASEPENTGELFF. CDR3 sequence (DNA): TGTGCCAGCGAGCCAGAGAACACCGGGGAGCTGTTTTTT. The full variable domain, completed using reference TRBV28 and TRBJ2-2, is DVKVTQSSRYLVKRTGEKVFLECVQDMDHENMFWYRQDPGLGLRLIYFSYDVKMKEKGDIPEGYSVSREKKERFSLILESASTNQTSMYLCASEPENTGELFFGEGSRLTVL.